These T cell receptor beta chains were read from a single sample in a study of blood T cell repertoires in COVID-19. Assay used: immunoSEQ multiplex PCR; TCRdb lists only in-frame clones, some missing. The sample shows more than 95,000 clones, around 80% of them seen only once. Sequencing used peripheral blood. Receptors were obtained from a man at least 80 years old with active or convalescent COVID-19. Each CDR3 is given with its conserved first and last residue. Each record gives: D gene, V gene, clone size, J gene, CDR3 DNA, CDR3 protein. D genes are given only for firm matches. Size values are once, few and many counts, or a class for expanded clones, and some rows have none.

>TRBD1|TRBV5-1|NA|TRBJ1-5
TGCGCCAGCAGCCTCACAGGGGATAGCAATCAGCCCCAGCATTTT
CASSLTGDSNQPQHF
>TRBD1|TRBV9|NA|TRBJ2-3
TGTGCCAGCAGCGCCTCACAGGGGGTTATAACAGATACGCAGTATTTT
CASSASQGVITDTQYF
>NA|TRBV28|NA|TRBJ2-2
TGTGCCTCAGGGCGAGGCACCGGGGAGCTGTTTTTT
CASGRGTGELFF
>NA|TRBV5-1|NA|TRBJ2-5
TGCGCCAGCAGCTTGGCTCCAGGTCAAGAGACCCAGTACTTC
CASSLAPGQETQYF
>NA|TRBV23-1|few|TRBJ2-6
TGCGCCAGCAGTCCGCGGGGAAACGTCTCTGGGGCCAACGTCCTGACTTTC
CASSPRGNVSGANVLTF
>NA|TRBV11-2|NA|TRBJ2-5
TGTGCCAGCAGCTACTCAGGGACTTCTAAAGAGACCCAGTACTTC
CASSYSGTSKETQYF
>NA|TRBV19|NA|TRBJ1-1
TGTGCCGCGACCGGACAGTACGACACTGAAGCTTTCTTT
CAATGQYDTEAFF
>TRBD1|TRBV4-3|NA|TRBJ2-7
TGCGCCAGCAGCCAAGAAAGTGGGACAGAGGTGGTGCAGTACTTC
CASSQESGTEVVQYF
>NA|TRBV12-5|once|TRBJ1-2
TGTGCTAGTGGTCGCGGGACGGCCAACTATGGCTACACCTTC
CASGRGTANYGYTF
>TRBD1|TRBV5-1|NA|TRBJ2-7
TGCGCCAGCAGCTTGGGGACAGGGGGTTCCGAGCAGTACTTC
CASSLGTGGSEQYF
>TRBD1|TRBV28|NA|TRBJ2-5
TGTGCCAGCAGTCCTCCGGACAGGGGGGAGACCCAGTACTTC
CASSPPDRGETQYF
>NA|TRBV7-9|NA|TRBJ1-1
TGTGCCAGCAGTACTACTGAAGCTTTCTTT
CASSTTEAFF
>NA|TRBV19|NA|TRBJ1-4
TGTGCCAGTAAAGGGCGGGAAGAAAAACTGTTTTTT
CASKGREEKLFF
>NA|TRBV27|NA|TRBJ1-1
TGTGCCAGCGGGGGGGGAAGCACTGAAGCTTTCTTT
CASGGGSTEAFF
>NA|TRBV21-1|NA|TRBJ2-7
TGTGCCAGCAGCACCCCCGTGCCCTATACCTACGAGCAGTACTTC
CASSTPVPYTYEQYF
>NA|TRBV7-3|few|TRBJ2-7
TGTGCCAGCAGCCCCCACTTTGGTGGCGAGCAGTACTTC
CASSPHFGGEQYF
>NA|TRBV24-1|NA|TRBJ2-1
TGTGCCACCAGTGGTTGGGGGGTTAGGGTAGGGCAGTTCTTC
CATSGWGVRVGQFF
>NA|TRBV28|NA|TRBJ2-5
TGTGCCAGCAGTCCCCCAGGGAAACAAGAGACCCAGTACTTC
CASSPPGKQETQYF
>NA|TRBV30|NA|TRBJ1-5
TGTGCCTGGAGTGACGACAGGCCCGGCTCTTACGATAGCAATCAGCCCCAGCATTTT
CAWSDDRPGSYDSNQPQHF
>NA|TRBV6-5|NA|TRBJ1-1
TGTGCCAGCAGCCTACAGGGTACTGAAGCTTTCTTT
CASSLQGTEAFF
>TRBD1|TRBV4-2|few|TRBJ1-4
TGTGCCAGCAGCCCCAGCACGGGACAGGGCCTTGAAAAACTGTTTTTT
CASSPSTGQGLEKLFF
>NA|TRBV14|NA|TRBJ1-6
TGTGCCAGCAGCCAAGAGCAGGGCTGGAACTATAATTCACCCCTCCACTTT
CASSQEQGWNYNSPLHF
>TRBD1|TRBV11-3|few|TRBJ2-2
TGTGCCAGCAGCTCCGGGACAGGGGTTATCGGGGAGCTGTTTTTT
CASSSGTGVIGELFF
>NA|TRBV11-2|few|TRBJ1-1
TGTGCCAGCAGCTTTCAGGAGAACACTGAAGCTTTCTTT
CASSFQENTEAFF